One and the same sample provided the 27 T cell receptor beta chains below, sequenced in a study of blood T cell repertoires in COVID-19. Profiled with immunoSEQ multiplex PCR; TCRdb holds only in-frame clones, not every one. The sample holds fewer than 200,000 clones, under 80% seen once. The sequenced sample was peripheral blood. The receptor source for this set is a woman older than 75 with acute or convalescent COVID-19.

J is TRBJ2-7 and V is TRBV18, with TRBD1 identical over 7 bases. CDR3 size: 13 residues. The V gene's germline CDR1 is KGHSH and CDR2 LQKENI. The V gene end was trimmed by 3 bases and the J gene end by 3 bases; junction bases not matched to a gene: 2. The CDR3 here is CASSPGQDYEQYF. The DNA of the CDR3 is TGTGCCAGCTCACCTGGACAGGACTACGAGCAGTACTTC.

V is TRBV5-1 and J is TRBJ2-2; the match to TRBD2 covers 7 bases. This CDR3 region has 15 residues. From germline, CDR1 is SGHRS and CDR2 YFSETQ. V was clipped by 3 bases and J by 6 bases; unmatched bases: 8. DNA of the CDR3: TGCGCCAGCAGCTGGACAACTAGCGACCCCGGGGAGCTGTTTTTT. Its protein is CASSWTTSDPGELFF.

The chain combines TRBV7-9 with TRBJ1-1; TRBD1 matches 7 bases. This CDR3 is built from 15 residues. Losses at the gene ends were 5 bases for V and 0 bases for J; bases not matched to a gene: 6. Per the germline V gene, CDR1 is SEHNR and CDR2 is FQNEAQ (reference sequence). In DNA, the CDR3 is TGTGCCAGCAGCCGCGGGACAGCTATGAACACTGAAGCTTTCTTT. Its translation: CASSRGTAMNTEAFF.

The V and J genes are TRBV16 and TRBJ1-3; 8 nucleotides match TRBD1. V was clipped by 5 bases and J by 4 bases; unmatched bases: 7. Germline CDR1 KGHSY, CDR2 FQNENV. CDR3 length equals 15 residues. CDR3 sequence (DNA): TGTGCCAGCAGCTCCCAGGGGGCTTTCGGAAACACCATATATTTT. Its protein is CASSSQGAFGNTIYF.

This clone was found a few times. The chain has TRBV24-1 and TRBJ1-5; possibly TRBD1 for D (6 bases). Trimming left V 9 bases short and J 9 bases short, with 20 bases between. The CDR3 length is 14 residues. Germline V lookup: CDR1 KGHDR, CDR2 SFDVKD. CDR3: CATPGHSAVAPQHF. CDR3 sequence (DNA): TGTGCCACCCCGGGACATTCCGCGGTGGCGCCCCAGCATTTT.

This chain joins TRBV29-1 and TRBJ2-3, with D possibly TRBD1 on 6 matching bases. Trimming took off 0 bases at V and 14 bases at J, with 18 bases between the two ends. The CDR3 covers 13 residues. Germline CDR1 and CDR2: SQVTM and ANQGSEA. The CDR3 coding sequence is TGCAGCGTTGAAGATGGTTCGACAGGACGTCCGTATTTT. Protein product: CSVEDGSTGRPYF.

V usage is TRBV3-1 (or the pseudogene TRBV3-2) and J usage is TRBJ2-3, with 11 bases identical to TRBD2. V gave up 4 bases and J gave up 1 base; unmatched junction bases: 1. Germline values: CDR1 LGHDT, CDR2 YNNKEL (reference sequence). CDR3 length: 15 residues. The CDR3 spells CASSLGLAGTDTQYF. CDR3 nucleotide sequence: TGTGCCAGCAGCCTGGGACTAGCGGGCACAGATACGCAGTATTTT.

This clone was found once. V is TRBV7-9 and J is TRBJ2-1; 12 bases are a match to TRBD2. The CDR3 runs 16 residues. The V segment lost 1 base and the J segment 6 bases; nucleotides outside the gene matches: 4. Germline assignment: CDR1 SEHNR and CDR2 FQNEAQ (reference sequence). CDR3 nucleotide sequence: TGTGCCAGCAGCTTAGGACTAGCGGGAGAGTCCAATGAGCAGTTCTTC. This translates into CASSLGLAGESNEQFF.

The genes are TRBV7-8 and TRBJ2-3; a possible D gene is TRBD2 (5 bases). Germline CDR1 is SGHVS and CDR2 is FQNEAQ. The CDR3 covers 14 residues. Trimming cost V 5 bases and J 2 bases, with 11 bases left between them. CDR3 sequence reads: CASSAGWPTDTQYF. Written as DNA, the CDR3 is TGTGCCAGCAGCGCGGGCTGGCCCACAGATACGCAGTATTTT.

The chain joins TRBV29-1 to TRBJ2-1, with D uncertain. The germline V and J ends were trimmed by 5 bases and 6 bases, with 8 bases remaining between them. The CDR3 extends over 11 amino acids. Germline CDR1 SQVTM, CDR2 ANQGSEA. CDR3 loop: CSVRRTNEQFF. CDR3 nucleotides: TGCAGCGTTCGCAGAACCAATGAGCAGTTCTTC.

The rearrangement uses TRBV6-5 and TRBJ2-2, with TRBD1 identical over 7 bases. V dropped 6 bases and J dropped 4; count of bases not matched to a gene: 5. CDR1 is MNHEY and CDR2 is SVGAGI in the germline V gene. The CDR3 is 14 amino acids. The CDR3: CASRSAGGTGELFF. In nucleotides, the CDR3 is TGTGCCAGCAGGTCTGCAGGGGGCACCGGGGAGCTGTTTTTT.

The chain carries TRBV4-3 and TRBJ2-7; D is undetermined. The CDR3 runs to 15 residues. In germline, CDR1 is LGHNA, CDR2 YSLEER. V was trimmed by 3 bases and J by 5 bases, leaving 17 bases between them. CDR3 loop: CASSQMTLGSNEQYF. In DNA, the CDR3 is TGCGCCAGCAGCCAGATGACCCTAGGTTCTAACGAGCAGTACTTC.

A few counts support this clone. The J gene is TRBJ2-1, the V gene TRBV19; TRBD2 agrees at 11 bases. The trim removed 6 bases at V and 7 bases at J, leaving 23 bases unmatched. The germline V gene encodes CDR1 LNHDA and CDR2 SQIVND (reference sequence). The CDR3 is 20 residues long. CDR3 loop: CASRKRTGRFGLAGFNEQFF. The CDR3 region has the DNA TGTGCCAGTAGGAAGAGGACAGGGAGATTCGGACTAGCGGGTTTTAATGAGCAGTTCTTC.

The genes are TRBV28 and TRBJ2-7; D is perhaps TRBD2 (5 bases). Trimming cost V 6 bases and J 2 bases, with 14 bases left between them. Germline V gene data show CDR1 as MDHEN and CDR2 as SYDVKM. This CDR3 spans 14 amino acids. The CDR3: CASSPRALTYEQYF. The CDR3 nucleotides are TGTGCCAGCAGCCCGCGGGCCTTGACCTACGAGCAGTACTTC.

This clone occurred a few times. The V and J genes are TRBV3-1 (or the pseudogene TRBV3-2) and TRBJ1-2; 9 bases fit TRBD1. Looked up from germline, CDR1 is LGHDT and CDR2 is YNNKEL (reference sequence). This CDR3 region has 14 residues. The ends lost 5 bases at V and 8 bases at J; junction bases unmatched: 9. The CDR3 nucleotides are TGTGCCAGCAGCGCACGAGAGACAGGGGGGGGCTACACCTTC. Amino acids: CASSARETGGGYTF.

The CDR3: CASSQSGYEQYF. The CDR3 nucleotides are TGTGCCAGCAGCCAGTCGGGTTACGAGCAGTACTTC. The chain recombines TRBV16 with TRBJ2-7; D remains ambiguous. V was clipped by 3 bases and J by 4 bases, with 7 bases between them. The CDR3 spans 12 residues. Looked up from germline, CDR1 is KGHSY and CDR2 is FQNENV.

This chain links TRBV7-9 with TRBJ1-1, with a tentative D call TRBD1 (6 bases). CDR3 length: 16 residues. Germline V gene data show CDR1 as SEHNR and CDR2 as FQNEAQ (reference sequence). V lost 5 bases and J 10 bases, leaving 26 bases between the germline ends. CDR3 DNA: TGTGCCAGCAGCCCGACAGGAGTGCCGGGACGTCGAGGAGCTTTCTTT. Residues: CASSPTGVPGRRGAFF.

The V gene is TRBV29-1, the J gene TRBJ2-1; 8 bases agree with TRBD2. The CDR3 has 16 amino acids. The germline gives CDR1 SQVTM, CDR2 ANQGSEA. Trimming took 3 bases from V and 4 from J; bases not matched to a gene: 11. Here the CDR3 DNA reads TGCAGCGTTGAGGCCTGGACGGGAGGGCGGTACAATGAGCAGTTCTTC. Its protein product is CSVEAWTGGRYNEQFF.

V usage is TRBV19 and J usage is TRBJ2-2, with 9 bases lining up with TRBD1. The junction had 1 base not matched to a gene; V was cut back by 4 bases and J by 4 bases. CDR1 is LNHDA, CDR2 SQIVND, per germline (reference sequence). The CDR3 totals 14 residues. The CDR3 protein is CASSTGQGTGELFF. DNA of the CDR3: TGTGCCAGTAGTACGGGACAGGGCACCGGGGAGCTGTTTTTT.

This chain connects TRBV12-5 to TRBJ2-1; no firm D call. V lost 7 bases, J lost 4 bases, and 11 bases lay in between. CDR3 size: 13 residues. CDR1 and CDR2 (germline): LGHNT, FRNRAP. Written as DNA, the CDR3 is TGTGCTAGTGCCCCTGGCAGGTACAATGAGCAGTTCTTC. Translated: CASAPGRYNEQFF.

The CDR3 here is CASRPARSGNTIYF. The CDR3 DNA reads TGTGCCAGCCGCCCAGCGCGCTCTGGAAACACCATATATTTT. The rearrangement links TRBV27 to TRBJ1-3; D unresolved. Germline CDR1 MNHEY, CDR2 SMNVEV (reference sequence). V lost 8 bases and J 0 bases, leaving 11 bases between the germline ends. This CDR3 has 14 residues.

V is TRBV2 and J is TRBJ1-1; no reliable D call. The ends were cut back, 6 bases at V and 4 bases at J, with 18 bases in the middle. The CDR3 length is 15 residues. Looked up from germline, CDR1 is SNHLY and CDR2 is FYNNEI. The chain's CDR3 is CASSVGREWGTEAFF. CDR3 bases: TGTGCCAGCAGCGTTGGGAGGGAGTGGGGCACTGAAGCTTTCTTT.

CDR3 in DNA: TGTGCCATCGACACGGGACAGGGGAATTCACCCCTCCACTTT. Translating gives CAIDTGQGNSPLHF. This rearrangement joins TRBV28 to TRBJ1-6, with TRBD1 matching 10 bases. J lost 7 bases, V lost 10 bases, and 7 bases had no gene match. This CDR3 region has 14 residues. The V gene's germline CDR1 is MDHEN and CDR2 SYDVKM.

The genes are TRBV6-5 and TRBJ1-2, with 9 bases fitting TRBD1. This CDR3 contains 13 residues. In germline, CDR1 is MNHEY, CDR2 SVGAGI. With 7 bases clipped from V and 8 bases from J, the junction kept 8 bases outside the gene matches. CDR3 in DNA: TGTGCCAGCACTACGGACAGGGGTTACGGCTACACCTTC. Its translation is CASTTDRGYGYTF.

The V gene is TRBV5-1, the J gene TRBJ2-7; D is unclear. V was clipped by 0 bases and J by 2 bases, with 9 bases between them. CDR3 length: 14 residues. The germline gives CDR1 SGHRS, CDR2 YFSETQ. In DNA, the CDR3 is TGCGCCAGCAGCTTGGACGAGCTACCCTACGAGCAGTACTTC. Amino acid sequence: CASSLDELPYEQYF.

In its sample, this clone was seen a few times. The V call is TRBV4-1, the J call TRBJ2-1; D not certain. Trimming cost V 1 base and J 6 bases, with 4 bases left between them. CDR3 length: 12 amino acids. Per the germline V gene, CDR1 is MGHRA and CDR2 is YSYEKL. The CDR3 DNA is TGCGCCAGCAGCCAAGCAATCAATGAGCAGTTCTTC. It is translated as CASSQAINEQFF.

The chain uses TRBV9 and TRBJ1-2; D is unresolved. This CDR3 is 15 amino acids long. The ends were cut back, 1 base at V and 4 bases at J, with 14 bases in the middle. Germline CDR1 reads SGDLS; CDR2 reads YYNGEE. The CDR3 DNA follows: TGTGCCAGCAGCGTAAGGCCAGGCGAACTCTATGGCTACACCTTC. Amino acids: CASSVRPGELYGYTF.